The subject of this entry is one T cell receptor beta chain. CDR1 SGDLS and CDR2 YYNGEE come from the germline V gene. V was clipped by 0 bases and J by 3 bases, with 10 bases between them. The CDR3 covers 15 residues. This sample stems from a study of T cell responses to AZD1222 COVID-19 vaccine. Generated by immunoSEQ multiplex PCR, the TCRdb table keeps only in-frame clones and is missing some. The table has around 150,000 clones, roughly nine tenths seen once. Sequencing was performed on peripheral blood, taken 28 days after the second AZD1222 dose. The TCR sequence derives from an adult who received the AZD1222 COVID-19 vaccine. The V gene is TRBV9, the J gene TRBJ1-5; D gene unclear. CDR3: CASSVGWTDNQPQHF. In nucleotides, the CDR3 is TGTGCCAGCAGCGTAGGGTGGACGGACAATCAGCCCCAGCATTTT.